This TCR beta chain was sequenced in a study of radiotherapy plus CTLA-4 blockade in lung cancer (dated by TCRdb to the late 2010s). In the study overall: Objective responses were observed in 18% of enrolled patients, and disease control was achieved in roughly 30%. The paper as a whole reports these results and caveats: The strongest predictors of response, as reported, were early dynamic changes in blood T cell clones along with a rise in serum interferon-beta after radiation. After treatment with radiotherapy and ipilimumab, TCR clones that came from tumors expanded in the peripheral blood.

As for this clone: No cognate antigen has been identified for it. No qualities accompany the bases; no much larger clone lies one base away.

The study evaluated CTLA-4 blockade (ipilimumab) given together with focal radiation therapy in patients who had chemo-refractory metastatic non-small-cell lung cancer. Libraries were prepared through the immunoSEQ multiplex PCR assay. Held by TCRdb, this immuneACCESS table contains in-frame sequences only and omits some clones. Under half of the omission traces to an unresolved V gene where checked; the cause of the rest is unknown. For this sample there are roughly 48,000 clones; more than 75% appear just once. Clones ranked in the top ten supply 3.3% of the sample. Sequences were derived from peripheral blood, sampled from a patient treated with radiotherapy plus ipilimumab. The sequence was collected from a human donor with non-small cell lung cancer who had stable disease on radiotherapy plus ipilimumab.

In nucleotide form, the sequence is TGTGCCAGCAGCCTTGGGACTAGCGGGAGGGAATACGAGCAGTACTTC. Its protein is CASSLGTSGREYEQYF. Here the chain combines TRBV7-9 and TRBJ2-7; the central 16 bases match TRBD2. Trimming takes 5 bases off V and 4 bases off J; junction bases not matched to a gene: 5. The CDR3 spans 16 residues, from the cysteine through the phenylalanine. CDR3 DNA is the only sequence kept; it has 48 bases, read in frame from the first base. The germline V gene (reference sequence) provides CDR1 SEHNR and CDR2 FQNEAQ.